Sequencing of this T cell receptor beta chain was carried out in a study of response to subunit inactivated influenza vaccine. Whole-study results and caveats: Researchers suggested that each seasonal influenza vaccination recruits few new T cells.

V was pared by 1 base and J by 6 bases, with 14 bases between. The CDR3 consists of 15 residues. CDR1 and CDR2 (germline): MGHDK, SYGVNS. Points on this clonotype: Its antigen remains unidentified.

TCRdb ran MiXCR on the RT-PCR reads and lists one entry per CDR3 protein. The profile shows hundreds of thousands of distinct CDR3 sequences, 16% of them singletons. This sequence joins TRBV25-1 and TRBJ2-3; weak D call: TRBD2 (7 bases). This material consisted of CD4+ T cells sorted from PBMCs, taken less than 30 months after vaccination. This clonotype was sampled from a man between 50 and 70 years old who received an inactivated influenza vaccine. CDR3 nucleotides: TGTGCCAGCAGTGAATGGTCCAGGGGAGGGGATACGCAGTATTTT. Translation: CASSEWSRGGDTQYF.